These T cell receptor beta chains were read from a single sample in a study of T cell changes during pregnancy in multiple sclerosis. The assay was immunoSEQ multiplex PCR, and TCRdb's table has in-frame clones only and misses some. The sample has around 62,000 clones; roughly nine tenths are singletons. The sample was peripheral blood, taken in the first trimester of pregnancy. These receptors all come from a female donor with multiple sclerosis, enrolled in a pregnancy study. CDR3s include the opening cysteine and the closing phenylalanine or tryptophan. A D gene is named only where the DNA matches it firmly. Rows may omit the clone size; those that give it use once, few, many or a size class.

clone_size j_call v_call d_call cdr3_nt cdr3_aa
NA TRBJ2-4 TRBV23-1 TRBD1 TGCGCCAGCAGTCACGGGACAGGGGCCCACCGCTCGGTAGCCAAAAACATTCAGTACTTC CASSHGTGAHRSVAKNIQYF
NA TRBJ2-2 TRBV7-2 NA TGTGCCAGCAGCTTAGTATTCAGGGTAGACACCGGGGAGCTGTTTTTT CASSLVFRVDTGELFF
NA TRBJ1-5 TRBV6-5 NA TGTGCCAGCAGTCGGGTGTATAGCAATCAGCCCCAGCATTTT CASSRVYSNQPQHF
NA TRBJ1-3 TRBV6-1 TRBD1 TGTGCCAGCAGTGTGCTCTGGCCCGGGACAGGGAATTGGCGAAACACCATATATTTT CASSVLWPGTGNWRNTIYF
NA TRBJ1-1 TRBV25-1 NA TGTGCCAGCAGTGGGTCGAAGGGGTGGAACACTGAAGCTTTCTTT CASSGSKGWNTEAFF
NA TRBJ1-3 TRBV7-2 TRBD1 TGTGCCAGCAGCCGCTTAGAGGACAGGGAAGGAGGAAACACCATATATTTT CASSRLEDREGGNTIYF
NA TRBJ2-6 TRBV7-9 TRBD1 TGTGCCAGCAGCGGGACAGGTTCCCCCGTGGGTGAGGGGGCCAACGTCCTGACTTTC CASSGTGSPVGEGANVLTF
once TRBJ1-5 TRBV29-1 TRBD1 TGCAGCGCTTCGGACAGGCCGCATCAGCCCCAGCATTTT CSASDRPHQPQHF
NA TRBJ2-3 TRBV30 TRBD2 TGTGCCTGGAGTGTACCGGCGGGAGGTGGTACGCAGTATTTT CAWSVPAGGGTQYF
NA TRBJ2-7 TRBV13 TRBD2 TGTGCCAGCAGGCTTAGCGGGGGGGTTGGCGAGCAGTACTTC CASRLSGGVGEQYF
few TRBJ1-1 TRBV6-5 TRBD1 TGTGCCAGCAGTAGACAGGGGGATGAAGCTTTCTTT CASSRQGDEAFF
NA TRBJ1-2 TRBV7-2 TRBD1 TGTGCCAGCAGCTTAGTGGGCCGGGACAGGGGAGGAATCGGCTACACCTTC CASSLVGRDRGGIGYTF
NA TRBJ1-1 TRBV10-3 NA TGTGCCATCAGTGAGGAGCAGGGGCGTTGGGCTTTCTTT CAISEEQGRWAFF
NA TRBJ1-1 TRBV9 NA TGTGCCAGCAGCGGAGAGGCAGGGGTGAAAGCTTTCTTT CASSGEAGVKAFF
NA TRBJ1-3 TRBV5-4 TRBD1 TGTGCCAGCAGCCTCCAAACAGGGGCTGGAAACACCATATATTTT CASSLQTGAGNTIYF
NA TRBJ2-5 TRBV19 NA TGTGCCAGTAGTATAAGATTGGGCTGGGAGACCCAGTACTTC CASSIRLGWETQYF
once TRBJ1-5 TRBV5-1 NA TGCGCCAGCAGCCCCGGCAGGGATCAGCCCCAGCATTTT CASSPGRDQPQHF
NA TRBJ2-3 TRBV13 TRBD2 TGTGCCAGCAGCCATCGTTGGACTAGCGGGAATACGCAGTATTTT CASSHRWTSGNTQYF
NA TRBJ1-5 TRBV29-1 NA TGCAGCGTAAGACAAACTAGCAATCAGCCCCAGCATTTT CSVRQTSNQPQHF
NA TRBJ2-3 TRBV7-2 NA TGTGCCAGCAGCCCCGGACTCATCACAGATACGCAGTATTTT CASSPGLITDTQYF
once TRBJ2-7 TRBV11-1 TRBD2 TGTGCCAGCAGCTTTTTAGCGGGGAAGAGCTACGAGCAGTACTTC CASSFLAGKSYEQYF
NA TRBJ1-1 TRBV5-1 TRBD1 TGCGCCAGCAGCCCCGGGACAGGGGGAACTGAAGCTTTCTTT CASSPGTGGTEAFF
once TRBJ1-1 TRBV27 NA TGTGCCAGCAGTTTATCCCGAGACACCGAAGCTTTCTTT CASSLSRDTEAFF
NA TRBJ1-1 TRBV30 NA TGTGCCTCCCGAAGCGGGGCCACCATGAACACTGAAGCTTTCTTT CASRSGATMNTEAFF
NA TRBJ1-2 TRBV5-5 TRBD1 TGTGCCAGCAGCACCGGGACAGGGGGCTATGGCTACACCTTC CASSTGTGGYGYTF
NA TRBJ1-4 TRBV29-1 NA TGCAGCGTTGTGGACAGCCATAATGAAAAACTGTTTTTT CSVVDSHNEKLFF
NA TRBJ2-7 TRBV7-2 NA TGTGCCAGCAGCTTAGAGGCCAGGGGGGATGTGCACTTC CASSLEARGDVHF
NA TRBJ2-1 TRBV30 NA TGTGCCTGGACTAGATCCAATGAGCAGTTCTTC CAWTRSNEQFF
NA TRBJ2-7 TRBV29-1 TRBD1 TGCAGCGTTGCCCTCTCGGGACAGGGATTCTTC CSVALSGQGFF
NA TRBJ1-1 TRBV7-9 NA TGTGCCGTGTCTCGGGCTGAAGCTTTCTTT CAVSRAEAFF
NA TRBJ1-4 TRBV30 NA TGTGCCTGGAGTGTACGACGGCCCGGGGGGCTGTTTTTT CAWSVRRPGGLFF
NA TRBJ2-7 TRBV5-4 TRBD2 TGTGCCAGCAGCGGGACTAGCGGTTACGAGCAGTACTTC CASSGTSGYEQYF
NA TRBJ2-1 TRBV30 TRBD2 TGTGCCTGGACGGGACTAGTCGGCTCCTACAATGAGCAGTTCTTC CAWTGLVGSYNEQFF
NA TRBJ1-1 TRBV28 NA TGTGCCAGCAGTTTTGGTGGCATGGCGGGGAACACTGAAGCTTTCTTT CASSFGGMAGNTEAFF
NA TRBJ1-2 TRBV25-1 TRBD1 TGTGCCAGCAGTGAATATGACAGGGTCTATGGCTACACCTTC CASSEYDRVYGYTF
NA TRBJ2-2 TRBV5-8 NA TGTGCCAGCAGCTTGGCCCTAGCCAGGGGCACCGGGGAGCTGTTTTTT CASSLALARGTGELFF
NA TRBJ1-4 TRBV7-9 NA TGTGCCAGCAGCTTATTGCGGGGGGCAACTAATGAAAAACTGTTTTTT CASSLLRGATNEKLFF
NA TRBJ1-5 TRBV6-1 NA TGTGCCAGCAGTGAGGTCTATAGCAATCAGCCCCAGCATTTT CASSEVYSNQPQHF
NA TRBJ2-2 TRBV7-8 NA TGTGCCAGCAACTTCAGGGTGAGCGGGGAGCTGTTTTTT CASNFRVSGELFF
NA TRBJ2-2 TRBV23-1 NA TGCGCCAGCAGTCGCCCAGGGAAGGACACCGGGGAGCTGTTTTTT CASSRPGKDTGELFF
NA TRBJ2-1 TRBV5-1 TRBD2 TGCGCCAGCAGCTCCAGGACTAGCGGGGCGATACAGTTCTTC CASSSRTSGAIQFF
NA TRBJ2-7 TRBV6-1 NA TGTGCCAGCAGTGACAGGGGTTCTCCCTACGAGCAGTACTTC CASSDRGSPYEQYF
NA TRBJ2-7 TRBV5-1 TRBD1 TGCGCCAGCAGCTCGACAGGGGTGGAGGAGCAGTACTTC CASSSTGVEEQYF
NA TRBJ2-1 TRBV5-8 TRBD1 TGTGCCAGCAGCTTGGACCTCTGGACCGGGACAGGGAATGAGCAGTTCTTC CASSLDLWTGTGNEQFF
NA TRBJ2-5 TRBV11-2 NA TGTGCCAGCAGCTTAGCGCGAGAGACCCAGTACTTC CASSLARETQYF
NA TRBJ1-4 TRBV5-1 NA TGCGCCAGCAGCTTGGAGAGGGTAACTAATGAAAAACTGTTTTTT CASSLERVTNEKLFF
few TRBJ1-4 TRBV30 NA TGTGCCTGGAGCGCCAACGGGGGAGAAGATGAAAAACTGTTTTTT CAWSANGGEDEKLFF
NA TRBJ1-5 TRBV6-5 NA TGTGCCAGCAGTTACTCCCCAGTTGGGCCCCAGCATTTT CASSYSPVGPQHF
NA TRBJ1-1 TRBV9 NA TGTGCCAGCAGCGTAGATGGAGGGATGAACACTGAAGCTTTCTTT CASSVDGGMNTEAFF
NA TRBJ2-2 TRBV5-4 TRBD1 TGTGCCAGCAGCCCCCGACAGGGTGGTCACACCGGGGAGCTGTTTTTT CASSPRQGGHTGELFF
NA TRBJ1-1 TRBV5-6 NA TGTGCCAGCAGCTCCGGGGCAGGGGCATCGGCTGAAGCTTTCTTT CASSSGAGASAEAFF
NA TRBJ1-2 TRBV6-6 NA TGTGCCAGCAGTTACGGGCAGGGGAGGGCCTACACCTTC CASSYGQGRAYTF